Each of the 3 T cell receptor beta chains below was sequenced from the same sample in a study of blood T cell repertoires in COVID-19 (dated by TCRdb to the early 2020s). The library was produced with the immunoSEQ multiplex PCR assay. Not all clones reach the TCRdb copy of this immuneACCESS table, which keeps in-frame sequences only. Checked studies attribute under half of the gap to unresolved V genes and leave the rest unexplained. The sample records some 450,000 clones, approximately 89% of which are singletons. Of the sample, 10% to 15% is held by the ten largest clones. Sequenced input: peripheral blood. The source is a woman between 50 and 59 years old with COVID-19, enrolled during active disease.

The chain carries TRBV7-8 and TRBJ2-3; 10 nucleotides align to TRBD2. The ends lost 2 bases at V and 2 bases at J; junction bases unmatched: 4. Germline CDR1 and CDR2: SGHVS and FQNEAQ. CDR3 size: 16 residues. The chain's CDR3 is CASSLTAGGNTDTQYF. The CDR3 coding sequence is TGTGCCAGCAGCTTAACAGCGGGGGGGAACACAGATACGCAGTATTTT.

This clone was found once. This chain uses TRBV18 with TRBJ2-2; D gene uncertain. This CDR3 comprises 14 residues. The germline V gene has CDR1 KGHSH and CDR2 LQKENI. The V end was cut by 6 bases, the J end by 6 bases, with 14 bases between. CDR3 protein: CASSQRLGPGELFF. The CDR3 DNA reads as TGTGCCAGCTCCCAGAGACTTGGCCCCGGGGAGCTGTTTTTT.

The CDR3 region has the DNA TGTGCCAGCAGATCACGGGGGGACTATGGCTACACCTTC. It is translated as CASRSRGDYGYTF. The chain is built from TRBV6-5 and TRBJ1-2, with a tentative D call TRBD1 (5 bases). CDR1 is MNHEY and CDR2 is SVGAGI in the germline V gene. Deletions cut 6 bases from V and 3 bases from J, with 11 bases between. The CDR3 runs to 13 residues.